This TCR beta chain was sequenced for a study of beta chain features in type 1 diabetes. The investigators reverse transcribed all of the isolated RNA, so they sequenced expressed TCRB transcripts. Naive, central memory and regulatory T cell samples averaged about 3.6 million immunoSEQ reads each. The repertoire was sequenced with immunoSEQ multiplex PCR; TCRdb's copy has only in-frame clones and lacks some. This table has 450,000 to 600,000 clones, over 25% appearing once. This CDR3 is 16 amino acids long. Germline CDR1 is SGHVS and CDR2 is FQNEAQ. The J segment lost 2 bases and the V segment lost 5 bases, leaving 11 bases of the junction unmatched. Details on this clone: As yet, its antigen is unknown.

Notes on the study in general: A PCR bias possibly favoring shorter templates would apply equally to patients and controls. Shorter TCRB CDR3s, moderately but significantly so, marked every one of the four CD4+ subsets in Type 1 diabetes patients.

Each sorted population was over 95% pure. This clonotype was obtained from a man in his late teens or twenties in good health. The sample consisted of naive CD4+ T cells from blood. The rearrangement links TRBV7-8 to TRBJ2-7; TRBD2 matches at 8 bases. The CDR3 sequence is CASSPHRLAPAYEQYF. The DNA of the CDR3 is TGTGCCAGCAGCCCTCACCGACTAGCGCCTGCCTACGAGCAGTACTTC.